This T cell receptor (beta chain) was observed in a study of T-cell memory formation after mild COVID-19. This clonotype has a handful of counts. Its antigen is not identified. TCRdb redid the calling of the 5' RACE reads with MiXCR, one entry per CDR3 protein. The sample yields roughly 410,000 distinct CDR3 sequences, roughly 24% seen once. Study-level points and caveats: Certain responding clones were present in pre-infection memory, suggesting participation of cross-reactive memory. CD4+ contracting clones were mainly CM and EM; CD8+ ones, EMRA.

The V end lost 0 bases, the J end lost 4 bases, and 12 bases lay between the germline ends. Germline CDR1 SGHTA, CDR2 FQGTGA. The CDR3 loop spans 15 amino acids. This TCR was recovered from an adult woman who had mild COVID-19 (a few samples of this study predate the infection). Cell type and time point are not known. The rearrangement joins TRBV7-3 to TRBJ2-5; D possibly corresponds to TRBD2 (6 bases). The sequenced sample was PBMCs or a T cell subset sorted from them (not recorded which). The CDR3 bases are TGTGCCAGCAGCTTAACCGGACTGGGAGGAGAGACCCAGTACTTC. This codes for CASSLTGLGGETQYF.